This entry describes one T cell receptor beta chain. As yet, its antigen is unknown. These data come from a study of OX40 agonist ivuxolimab in advanced cancers. On the study more broadly: The treatment was a fully human IgG2 OX40 agonist, ivuxolimab. Patients in the trial were receiving intravenous ivuxolimab every 2 weeks, at doses of 0.01 to 10 mg/kg.

The CDR3 runs to 17 residues. Germline assignment: CDR1 SGHDN and CDR2 FVKESK. The trim removed 4 bases at V and 2 bases at J, leaving 8 bases unmatched. The method was immunoSEQ multiplex PCR; TCRdb's version includes in-frame clones alone and lacks a portion of them. The data show about 68,000 clones, with roughly 88% seen just once and under 1% held by the top ten. Whole-study findings and limits: Certain nonresponders additionally had low normalized T-cell clonal expansion. The average count of expanded clones was higher among CD8+ T cells than among CD4+.

The chain uses TRBV14 and TRBJ2-3; 11 nucleotides line up with TRBD2. The origin of this receptor is an adult with an advanced solid tumor such as melanoma, head and neck, liver or kidney cancer. The sequenced sample was CD4+ or CD8+ T cells sorted from blood, obtained in a trial of the OX40 agonist ivuxolimab. The CDR3 here is CASSRSQTSGTTDTQYF. The CDR3 bases are TGTGCCAGCAGCCGGAGCCAGACTAGCGGGACCACAGATACGCAGTATTTT.